This T cell receptor (beta chain) is drawn from a study of PD-1 blockade in classical Hodgkin lymphoma. Study findings and constraints: A significant rise in TCR diversity by C4D1 was seen for CD4+ but not CD8+ cells.

Regarding time point: cycle 4 day 1 (C4D1), after six to seven weeks of nivolumab. Following autologous stem cell transplantation, relapse occurred in every patient, and exposure to brentuximab vedotin varied. To note about this clone: Its target is unknown.

The V gene end was trimmed by 7 bases and the J gene end by 4 bases; junction bases not matched to a gene: 12. The CDR3 length is 15 residues. Looked up from germline, CDR1 is SGHDT and CDR2 is YYEEEE. Data came from immunoSEQ multiplex PCR; TCRdb stores just in-frame clones and leaves some out. The data show some 100,000 clones, about 92% seen once. This sequence joins TRBV5-6 and TRBJ2-5; 8 bases are shared with TRBD2. This receptor was taken from a human donor with classical Hodgkin lymphoma. The sequencing here drew on peripheral blood mononuclear cells (PBMCs), taken before the fourth cycle of nivolumab. CDR3 coding DNA: TGTGCCAGCGGAGTGTTTAGCGGGACGGGAGAGACCCAGTACTTC. Translated: CASGVFSGTGETQYF.